These 19 T cell receptor beta chains were all obtained from the same sample, sequenced in a study of tumor-infiltrating lymphocytes in primary liver carcinoma. The input was roughly 0.5 ug total RNA; TCR beta cDNA was made from it with a constant-region primer. For TCR beta, libraries were produced by three nested multiplex PCR rounds using slightly modified ARM-PCR. TRBV1-TRBV30 forward primers paired with a C-beta reverse primer were used in the first two PCR rounds, which ran approximately 10 cycles each. TCRdb reprocessed the multiplex PCR reads via MiXCR and lists one record per CDR3 protein. Of 95,000 to 100,000 distinct CDR3 sequences detected, approximately 70% appear once; the ten largest clones hold around 10%. It was from roughly 20-30 mg of unsorted bulk tissue that RNA and DNA were co-extracted. The sample was liver tumor tissue from sampling region 2. Subset indicated: tumor region T2, inferior pole. These TCRs come from a woman aged 60-75 years with primary liver carcinoma and hepatitis B virus infection.

This clonotype was recorded only once. The junction and the germline gene differ at one end; a read error may be behind it. The V call is TRBV6-2 or TRBV6-3, the J call TRBJ2-2; TRBD2 might be the D (5 bases). The CDR3 is 13 residues long. Germline V gene data show CDR1 as MNHEY and CDR2 as SVGEGT. The CDR3 loop is CATRISPSGKLFF. In DNA form, the CDR3 reads TGTGCAACCAGAATATCCCCATCCGGGAAGCTGTTTTTT.

This clonotype turned up a few times. This may stem from a read error, because a much larger clone lies one nucleotide away. The DNA for the CDR3 is TGCGCCAGCGGCCAACGAGACAGGGGATTTCAGTATGGCTACACCTTC. The encoded protein is CASGQRDRGFQYGYTF. The rearrangement uses TRBV4-1 and TRBJ1-2; 8 nucleotides align to TRBD1. This CDR3 contains 16 residues. CDR1 MGHRA and CDR2 YSYEKL come from the germline V gene.

Regarding this clonotype: The junction differs from germline at one of its ends, possibly a read error. CDR3 sequence reads: CASSEYQGGTVAFF. As DNA, the CDR3 is TGTGCCAGCAGTGAATACCAAGGGGGCACTGTAGCTTTCTTT. The J gene is TRBJ1-1, the V gene TRBV6-1; 7 nucleotides align to TRBD1. Germline V lookup: CDR1 MNHNS, CDR2 SASEGT. This CDR3 has 14 residues.

V and J are TRBV6-1 and TRBJ2-5; D is possibly TRBD2 (6 bases). Germline lookup yields CDR1 MNHNS and CDR2 SASEGT. Between the trimmed V and J ends, which lost 5 bases and 5 bases, there was a span of 21 bases. The length of the CDR3 is 16 residues. CDR3 in DNA: TGTGCCAGCAGTCCAAAACGGCTAACGGGAGACGAGACCCAGTACTTC. The encoded protein is CASSPKRLTGDETQYF.

V usage is TRBV5-6 and J usage is TRBJ2-1; 7 bases agree with TRBD2. J gave up 6 bases and V 7 bases, and 13 bases lay outside the gene matches. This CDR3 contains 15 residues. Per germline, CDR1 SGHDT and CDR2 YYEEEE. Here the CDR3 DNA reads TGTGCCAGCGGCTCCCGGACTAGGACGACCAATGAGCAGTTCTTC. This codes for CASGSRTRTTNEQFF.

A word on this clonotype: An end of the junction differs from the germline gene, which may be a read error. The chain links TRBV11-2 to TRBJ2-1; weak D call: TRBD2 (6 bases). The CDR3 contains 16 residues. CDR1 is SGHAT and CDR2 is FQNNGV in the germline V gene. The CDR3 bases are TGTGCCAGCAGCTTAGGGGCAGGAGGGGCCAGCAATGAGCAATTCTTC. This sequence encodes CASSLGAGGASNEQFF. The entire variable domain, with the rest obtained from reference TRBV11-2 and TRBJ2-1, is as follows: EAGVAQSPRYKIIEKRQSVAFWCNPISGHATLYWYQQILGQGPKLLIQFQNNGVVDDSQLPKDRFSAERLKGVDSTLKIQPAKLEDSAVYLCASSLGAGGASNEQFFGPGTRLTVL.

In regard to this clonotype: A clone one base away is much larger, so this may be a read error. The genes are TRBV5-8 and TRBJ2-1, with 13 bases lining up with TRBD2. The CDR3 totals 15 residues. CDR1 is SGHTS, CDR2 YDEGEE, per germline. In DNA, the CDR3 is TGTGCCAACAGCACCGGGACTAGCGGGAACAATGAGCAGTTCTTC. Translating gives CANSTGTSGNNEQFF.

V usage is TRBV28 and J usage is TRBJ2-2; perhaps D is TRBD1 or TRBD2 (6 bases each). The CDR3 is made up of 15 amino acids. The V and J ends lost 5 bases and 6 bases respectively, with 16 bases between them. Germline V gene sequence: CDR1 MDHEN, CDR2 SYDVKM. CDR3 DNA: TGTGCCAGCAGTAAAGGGGGACTCCACGCCGGGGAGCTGTTTTTT. It is translated as CASSKGGLHAGELFF.

Notes on this clonotype: The junction departs from germline at one end; a sequencing error may be responsible. The V call is TRBV11-2, the J call TRBJ2-3, with 9 bases matching TRBD1. CDR3 length: 16 residues. Per germline, CDR1 SGHAT and CDR2 FQNNGV. In nucleotides, the CDR3 is TGCGTCAGCAGCTCAACCCGGTTACAGGGGGCGGATACGCAGTATTTT. Translation: CVSSSTRLQGADTQYF.

CDR3 DNA sequence: TGTGCCAGCAGTGAAGCGGGTGCTCAGCCCCAGCATTTT. Amino acid sequence: CASSEAGAQPQHF. The chain has TRBV6-1 and TRBJ1-5; D gene uncertain. CDR3 length equals 13 residues. CDR1 and CDR2 from the germline V gene are MNHNS and SASEGT. The V and J ends lost 0 bases and 6 bases respectively, with 6 bases between them.

As concerns this clonotype: No conserved phenylalanine or tryptophan is present at the end of the CDR3, so a read error is the likely explanation. The DNA is left out, because the CDR3 cannot be placed on it with certainty; the CDR3 is given as TCRdb lists it. The CDR3 sequence: CASSEVGPGCFS. The chain couples TRBV25-1 to TRBJ1-1. A total of 12 residues make up the CDR3, ends included. From germline, CDR1 is MGHDK and CDR2 SYGVNS.

Note on this clonotype: One junction end disagrees with the germline gene, perhaps due to a read error. This chain joins TRBV11-2 and TRBJ2-1; 8 nucleotides align to TRBD2. Germline V lookup: CDR1 SGHAT, CDR2 FQNNGV. This CDR3 region has 15 residues. The CDR3 spells CASSLPSGSYNEQSF. In DNA, the CDR3 is TGTGCCAGCAGCTTGCCGAGCGGGAGCTACAATGAGCAGTCCTTC.

Concerning this clonotype itself: Likely a read error: the CDR3 ends without its conserved phenylalanine or tryptophan. The DNA is omitted, as the CDR3 cannot be located on it reliably, and the CDR3 follows TCRdb's listing. The CDR3 protein is CASTLSGANVLTL. This sequence joins TRBV28 and TRBJ2-6. Including both end residues, the CDR3 is 13 amino acids long. CDR1 and CDR2 from the germline V gene are MDHEN and SYDVKM.

As concerns this clonotype: One end of the junction is discordant with germline, which a read error may explain. The chain links TRBV19 to TRBJ2-4; the match to TRBD1 covers 8 bases. Germline V CDR1 and CDR2: LNHDA, SQIVND (reference sequence). The CDR3 runs to 14 residues. The CDR3 DNA follows: TGTACCAGTAGTATCCAGGGGGCGATTCGCATTCAGTACTTC. Amino acid sequence: CTSSIQGAIRIQYF.

The chain combines TRBV4-1 with TRBJ1-6; the D is unclear. V lost 11 bases to trimming and J lost 7 bases, with 15 bases between them. The CDR3 sequence is 13 residues long. CDR1 MGHRA and CDR2 YSYEKL come from the germline V gene. This CDR3 reads CAGGLYVNSPLHF. The CDR3 nucleotides are TGCGCCGGCGGCCTCTACGTGAATTCACCCCTCCACTTT.

This chain joins TRBV4-1 and TRBJ2-2, with 7 positions matching TRBD2. V lost 1 base and J lost 8; bases outside the gene matches: 10. The V gene's germline CDR1 is MGHRA and CDR2 YSYEKL. This CDR3 is built from 16 residues. The CDR3, as DNA: TGCGCCAGCAGCCAAGCCGGGACTATAATTGGTGGGGAGCTGTTTTTT. It yields the protein CASSQAGTIIGGELFF.

The genes are TRBV5-1 and TRBJ2-4; D possibly corresponds to TRBD1 (6 bases). Germline values: CDR1 SGHRS, CDR2 YFSETQ. The CDR3 contains 17 residues. V lost 1 base to trimming and J lost 8 bases, with 22 bases between them. The CDR3 DNA follows: TGCGCCAGCAGCTTGTCCCGCTACCAGGGGATTTGCGACATTCAGTACTTC. Translating it yields CASSLSRYQGICDIQYF. The entire variable domain, with the rest obtained from reference TRBV5-1 and TRBJ2-4, is as follows: KAGVTQTPRYLIKTRGQQVTLSCSPISGHRSVSWYQQTPGQGLQFLFEYFSETQRNKGNFPGRFSGRQFSNSRSEMNVSTLELGDSALYLCASSLSRYQGICDIQYFGAGTRLSVL.

As for this clonotype: A much more abundant neighbour one base away suggests this may be a read error. CDR3 DNA sequence: TGTGCCAGCAGCGTCCGGGACAGGGAAGATCAGCGCCAGCATTTT. Protein sequence: CASSVRDREDQRQHF. The chain has TRBV5-5 and TRBJ1-5, with 9 positions matching TRBD1. CDR1 is SGHKS and CDR2 is YYEKEE in the germline V gene (reference sequence). This CDR3 comprises 15 residues.

With regard to this clonotype: Likely a read error: the CDR3 ends without its conserved phenylalanine or tryptophan. V usage is TRBV29-1 and J usage is TRBJ2-2; D is unclear. Germline assignment: CDR1 SQVTM and CDR2 ANQGSEA. The CDR3 is made up of 14 amino acids. V was trimmed by 7 bases and J by 1 base, leaving 13 bases between them. The CDR3 region has the DNA TGCAGCGCAATAGAGCTTCTGAACACCGGGGAGCTGTTTTCT. This gives the protein CSAIELLNTGELFS.